The clone carrying this T cell receptor beta chain was counted only a few times. These data originate in a study of beta chain features in type 1 diabetes. Germline lookup yields CDR1 SGHTA and CDR2 FQGNSA. Trimming cost V 3 bases and J 6 bases; bases outside gene matches: 3. The CDR3 covers 14 residues. The entirety of the isolated RNA underwent reverse transcription, so expressed TCRB transcripts were sequenced. Assay used: immunoSEQ multiplex PCR; TCRdb lists only in-frame clones, some missing. The sample yields roughly 140,000 clones, 6.9% seen once. The sequence came from a woman aged 25 to 39 in good health. Sample: central memory CD4+ T cells from blood. The chain carries TRBV7-2 and TRBJ2-1; 9 positions match TRBD2. DNA of the CDR3: TGTGCCAGCAGCTTTGGAGCGGGAGGCAATGAGCAGTTCTTC. This sequence encodes CASSFGAGGNEQFF.